Shown below are 18 T cell receptor beta chains from a single sample sequenced in a study of human T cells and chemical hapten exposure. The time point here: patch test 2, 6 weeks after DPC sensitization. Treatment here: therapeutic diphenylcyclopropenone sensitization with weekly scalp DPC. TCRdb redid the calling of the RACE reads with MiXCR, one entry per CDR3 protein. In the table there are 360,000 or so distinct CDR3 sequences, just under 6.5% of which are singletons. This sample comprised whole blood, obtained in connection with sensitization to the hapten diphenylcyclopropenone (DPC). The source of these receptors is a woman between 18 and 30 years old with alopecia areata. Some clones in this sample may be carry-over from other donors' samples.

This clonotype has a count of ten or more. This chain uses TRBV12-3 or TRBV12-4 with TRBJ1-2; the D is unclear. Trimming pared 1 base from V and 4 bases from J, leaving 7 bases between. The CDR3 is 13 residues long. CDR3 in amino acids: CASSLGLGYGYTF. The CDR3 coding sequence is TGTGCCAGCAGTTTAGGACTGGGCTATGGCTACACCTTC.

The CDR3 sequence: CASSLIETQYF. The CDR3 nucleotides read TGTGCCAGCAGTCTTATAGAGACCCAGTACTTC. The chain couples TRBV6-1 to TRBJ2-5; D is uncertain. CDR1 and CDR2 (germline): MNHNS, SASEGT. The ends were cut back, 5 bases at V and 4 bases at J, with 5 bases in the middle. This CDR3 is 11 amino acids long.

The chain carries TRBV3-1 and TRBJ2-5; D may match TRBD1 or TRBD2 (6 bases each). CDR1 LGHDT and CDR2 YNNKEL come from the germline V gene (reference sequence). The CDR3 length is 17 residues. V was pared by 0 bases and J by 5 bases, with 19 bases between. The CDR3 spells CASSQEAGHLSGETQYF. The CDR3 DNA follows: TGTGCCAGCAGCCAAGAGGCGGGACACCTGTCAGGGGAGACCCAGTACTTC.

This clonotype was observed a few times. V usage is TRBV5-1 and J usage is TRBJ2-5, with TRBD2 matching 9 bases. The CDR3 length is 17 residues. V was clipped by 0 bases and J by 5 bases; unmatched bases: 11. Germline V CDR1 and CDR2: SGHRS, YFSETQ. CDR3 DNA: TGCGCCAGCAGCTTGGGCGGAGCGGGGGGTTTCACCGAGACCCAGTACTTC. Amino acid sequence: CASSLGGAGGFTETQYF.

This clonotype was detected a few times. The V gene is TRBV6-2 or TRBV6-3, the J gene TRBJ2-3; D is unresolved. Trimming shortened V by 0 bases and J by 0 bases, and 13 bases separated the two germline ends. The germline V gene has CDR1 MNHEY and CDR2 SVGEGT. The CDR3 is made up of 17 amino acids. The CDR3 loop reads CASSYSAAPRSTDTQYF. Here the CDR3 DNA reads TGTGCCAGCAGTTACTCAGCCGCCCCGCGGAGCACAGATACGCAGTATTTT.

J is TRBJ2-4 and V is TRBV5-1, with 7 bases fitting TRBD1. The germline V gene encodes CDR1 SGHRS and CDR2 YFSETQ. The CDR3 totals 14 residues. J gave up 5 bases and V 4 bases, and 6 bases lay outside the gene matches. CDR3 in amino acids: CASSIRDRENIQYF. The CDR3 bases are TGCGCCAGCAGCATCCGGGACAGAGAAAACATTCAGTACTTC.

The V call is TRBV6-6, the J call TRBJ2-7, with 7 bases fitting TRBD1. The CDR3 sequence is 13 residues long. Unmatched junction bases numbered 6, after V lost 5 bases and J lost 5 bases. Germline assignment: CDR1 MNHNY and CDR2 SVGAGI (reference sequence). The DNA of the CDR3 is TGTGCCAGCAGTGGCAGGGGGTTCCACGAGCAGTACTTC. Translation: CASSGRGFHEQYF.

There are many counts of this clonotype. The rearrangement joins TRBV4-1 to TRBJ1-6; 8 nucleotides match TRBD1. Germline V CDR1 and CDR2: MGHRA, YSYEKL. This CDR3 is 15 amino acids long. V lost 1 base to trimming and J lost 6 bases; unmatched junction nucleotides: 2. The CDR3 sequence: CASSQGTGLNSPLHF. Written as DNA, the CDR3 is TGCGCCAGCAGCCAAGGGACAGGGCTTAATTCACCCCTCCACTTT.

V and J are TRBV5-8 and TRBJ2-3, with D possibly TRBD1 on 6 matching bases. CDR1 is SGHTS, CDR2 YDEGEE, per germline. This CDR3 has 15 residues. V lost 3 bases and J 3 bases, leaving 14 bases between the germline ends. In DNA, the CDR3 is TGTGCCAGCAGCTCGCGTCAGGGGAAGACAGATACGCAGTATTTT. Amino acids: CASSSRQGKTDTQYF.

V and J are TRBV5-1 and TRBJ2-1; D is unresolved. CDR3 length equals 13 residues. The V end was cut by 3 bases, the J end by 7 bases, with 11 bases between. Germline CDR1 and CDR2: SGHRS and YFSETQ. In nucleotides, the CDR3 is TGCGCCAGCAGCTCCCGAGCCCAAAATGAGCAGTTCTTC. Residues: CASSSRAQNEQFF.

This clonotype turned up a few times. The chain carries TRBV5-1 and TRBJ2-3; the match to TRBD2 covers 9 bases. The germline gives CDR1 SGHRS, CDR2 YFSETQ. The CDR3 is 16 residues long. V dropped 4 bases and J dropped 6; count of bases not matched to a gene: 12. Here the CDR3 DNA reads TGCGCCAGCAGCCCCGGTGGTAGCGGGGGAGTGGATACGCAGTATTTT. Its protein product is CASSPGGSGGVDTQYF.

This clonotype was counted many times. This chain uses TRBV5-1 with TRBJ1-1; D not certain. This CDR3 spans 14 amino acids. The ends were cut back, 0 bases at V and 3 bases at J, with 9 bases in the middle. CDR1 and CDR2 (germline): SGHRS, YFSETQ. CDR3 sequence: CASSLEREDTEAFF. The CDR3 nucleotides are TGCGCCAGCAGCTTGGAAAGGGAGGACACTGAAGCTTTCTTT.

This chain connects TRBV13 to TRBJ1-1, with D unresolved. Between the trimmed V and J ends, which lost 0 bases and 0 bases, there was a span of 11 bases. The CDR3 is 16 residues long. Germline-derived CDR1 and CDR2 are PRHDT and FYEKMQ (reference sequence). CDR3 residues: CASSLGDSSLNTEAFF. The DNA of the CDR3 is TGTGCCAGCAGCTTAGGGGATAGCTCTCTGAACACTGAAGCTTTCTTT.

This clonotype came up many times. J is TRBJ2-7 and V is TRBV29-1; 9 positions agree with TRBD1. The CDR3 runs to 15 residues. V lost 4 bases, J lost 2 bases, and 9 bases stayed unmatched. The germline V gene encodes CDR1 SQVTM and CDR2 ANQGSEA. Here the CDR3 reads CSVAKTGGSPYEQYF. The CDR3 DNA follows: TGCAGCGTTGCGAAGACAGGGGGATCGCCCTACGAGCAGTACTTC.

The V gene is TRBV18, the J gene TRBJ2-3, with 8 bases fitting TRBD1. Germline lookup yields CDR1 KGHSH and CDR2 LQKENI. The CDR3 contains 13 residues. Trimming removed 5 bases from V and 3 bases from J; junction bases left unmatched: 1. In DNA form, the CDR3 reads TGTGCCAGCTCAGGGGACAGGACAGATACGCAGTATTTT. As protein: CASSGDRTDTQYF.

The sample holds a few counts of this clonotype. J is TRBJ2-3 and V is TRBV5-1; possible D gene TRBD2, 5 bases. Germline V CDR1 and CDR2: SGHRS, YFSETQ. CDR3 size: 13 residues. The germline V and J ends were trimmed by 3 bases and 4 bases, with 9 bases remaining between them. CDR3 bases: TGCGCCAGCAGCTCTAGCCGAGCAGATACGCAGTATTTT. It translates to CASSSSRADTQYF.

This clonotype was seen a handful of times. This chain's CDR3 is CASSYGTLSSYNSPLHF. Here the CDR3 DNA reads TGTGCCAGCAGTTACGGGACTCTGAGCTCCTATAATTCACCCCTCCACTTT. The J gene is TRBJ1-6, the V gene TRBV6-5, with a tentative D call TRBD1 (5 bases). The germline gives CDR1 MNHEY, CDR2 SVGAGI. V dropped 2 bases and J dropped 0 bases, with 11 bases sitting between them. The CDR3 is 17 residues long.

This clonotype was seen at least ten times. This rearrangement joins TRBV10-3 to TRBJ1-1; the D is unclear. The V and J ends lost 6 bases and 1 base respectively, with 12 bases between them. CDR1 is ENHRY, CDR2 SYGVKD, per germline. The CDR3 spans 14 residues. CDR3 amino acids: CAISETLPNTEAFF. The CDR3 region has the DNA TGTGCCATCAGCGAGACCTTACCGAACACTGAAGCTTTCTTT.